A single sample gave rise to the 15 T cell receptor beta chains below, sequenced in a study of T cells expressing NK-cell markers. TCRdb derives one entry per CDR3 protein from the 5' RACE reads, leaving out DNA. The table for this sample gives roughly 300,000 distinct CDR3 sequences. Material for sequencing was blood T cells: a sorted CD56 or NKG2C T cell subset, CD4+ or CD8+ T cells, or bulk PBMC T cells (not recorded which). These receptor sequences come from a woman aged 18 to 69 in good health.

CDR3 sequence: CASSGGGSQYF. The V and J genes are TRBV7-9 and TRBJ2-3. The CDR3 contains 11 residues. Germline-derived CDR1 and CDR2 are SEHNR and FQNEAQ (reference sequence).

V and J are TRBV5-6 and TRBJ2-7. In germline, CDR1 is SGHDT, CDR2 YYEEEE. CDR3 size: 15 residues. The CDR3 loop reads CASSWTGSKLYEQYF.

This rearrangement joins TRBV20-1 to TRBJ2-5; as DNA is missing, the TRBD2 call by TCRdb cannot be tested. Germline V CDR1 and CDR2: DFQATT, SNEGSKA (reference sequence). This CDR3 has 15 residues. CDR3 amino acids: CSARDLASIQETQYF.

The chain carries TRBV12-5 and TRBJ2-7. CDR1 and CDR2 from the germline V gene are LGHNT and FRNRAP. The CDR3 covers 12 residues. This CDR3 is CASGSSPYEQYF.

The gene calls are TRBV20-1 and TRBJ2-4. The CDR3 is 12 amino acids. Looked up from germline, CDR1 is DFQATT and CDR2 is SNEGSKA (reference sequence). CDR3 protein: CSAFVAKNIQYF.

V usage is TRBV7-2 and J usage is TRBJ2-3; TCRdb's D gene call, TRBD2, goes unchecked for lack of DNA. CDR3 length: 16 residues. Germline CDR1 SGHTA, CDR2 FQGNSA. This CDR3 is CASSSRRAGDADTQYF. The full variable domain, rest sourced from reference TRBV7-2 and TRBJ2-3, is GAGVSQSPSNKVTEKGKDVELRCDPISGHTALYWYRQSLGQGLEFLIYFQGNSAPDKSGLPSDRFSAERTGGSVSTLTIQRTQQEDSAVYLCASSSRRAGDADTQYFGPGTRLTVL.

This rearrangement joins TRBV11-1 to TRBJ2-2. The CDR3 spans 15 residues. Per germline, CDR1 SGHAT and CDR2 FQDESV (reference sequence). The CDR3 region is CASSLGTTNTGELFF. Full variable domain (missing parts from reference TRBV11-1 and TRBJ2-2): EAEVAQSPRYKITEKSQAVAFWCDPISGHATLYWYRQILGQGPELLVQFQDESVVDDSQLPKDRFSAERLKGVDSTLKIQPAELGDSAMYLCASSLGTTNTGELFFGEGSRLTVL.

V is TRBV6-4 and J is TRBJ2-1; TCRdb outputs TRBD1, but without DNA this stays unchecked. This CDR3 has 13 amino acids. Germline CDR1 MRHNA, CDR2 SNTAGT. This CDR3 is CASSRSLKDEQFF.

This chain links TRBV6-2 or TRBV6-3 with TRBJ1-4. In germline, CDR1 is MNHEY, CDR2 SVGEGT. The CDR3 runs 14 residues. Here the CDR3 reads CASSTGTQNEKLFF.

The V call is TRBV11-1, the J call TRBJ1-6; TCRdb gives TRBD1 as the D gene, but with no DNA this cannot be confirmed. CDR1 is SGHAT, CDR2 FQDESV, per germline (reference sequence). There are 16 residues in the CDR3. CDR3 loop: CASSSRPGQTNSPLHF. The full variable domain, with the rest looked up from reference TRBV11-1 and TRBJ1-6, is EAEVAQSPRYKITEKSQAVAFWCDPISGHATLYWYRQILGQGPELLVQFQDESVVDDSQLPKDRFSAERLKGVDSTLKIQPAELGDSAMYLCASSSRPGQTNSPLHFGNGTRLTVT.

The rearrangement links TRBV29-1 to TRBJ2-2; TCRdb designates TRBD1, a call that cannot be tested without DNA. CDR1 and CDR2 from the germline V gene are SQVTM and ANQGSEA. This CDR3 contains 12 residues. This chain's CDR3 is CSVVPGTGELFF.

The chain is built from TRBV7-3 and TRBJ2-1. The CDR3 runs to 15 residues. Germline CDR1 is SGHTA and CDR2 is FQGTGA. The CDR3 protein is CASSLGSNSYNEQFF.

The V and J genes are TRBV7-2 and TRBJ2-2; TCRdb's D gene call, TRBD1, goes unchecked for lack of DNA. Germline V gene lookup returns CDR1 SGHTA and CDR2 FQGNSA. CDR3 length: 15 amino acids. The CDR3 here is CASSPWGANTGELFF.

CDR3 sequence: CASSSTGAGGSTDTQYF. The V and J genes are TRBV7-2 and TRBJ2-3; the D gene TCRdb calls, TRBD1, cannot be checked with no DNA. The CDR3 is made up of 17 amino acids. Germline V gene data show CDR1 as SGHTA and CDR2 as FQGNSA.

V is TRBV11-2 and J is TRBJ2-2; the TCRdb call, TRBD2, lacks DNA for checking. Germline CDR1 and CDR2: SGHAT and FQNNGV. The CDR3 sequence is 16 residues long. The CDR3 is CASSLSLRVQTGELFF.